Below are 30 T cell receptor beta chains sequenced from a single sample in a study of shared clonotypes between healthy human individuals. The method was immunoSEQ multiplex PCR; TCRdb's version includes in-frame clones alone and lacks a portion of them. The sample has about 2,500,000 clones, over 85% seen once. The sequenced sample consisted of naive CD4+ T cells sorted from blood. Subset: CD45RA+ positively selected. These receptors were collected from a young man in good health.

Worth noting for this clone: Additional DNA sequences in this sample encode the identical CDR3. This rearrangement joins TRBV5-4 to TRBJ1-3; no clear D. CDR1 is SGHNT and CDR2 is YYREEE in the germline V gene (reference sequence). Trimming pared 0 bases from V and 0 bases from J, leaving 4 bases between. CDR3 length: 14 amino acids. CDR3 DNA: TGTGCCAGCAGCTTGGAAGGCTCTGGAAACACCATATATTTT. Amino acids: CASSLEGSGNTIYF.

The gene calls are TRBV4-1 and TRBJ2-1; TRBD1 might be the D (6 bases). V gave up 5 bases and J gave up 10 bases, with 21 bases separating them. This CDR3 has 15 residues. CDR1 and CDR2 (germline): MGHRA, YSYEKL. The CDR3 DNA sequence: TGCGCCAGCAGCTTCTGGATGGCAGGGGATAGAGAGCAGTTCTTC. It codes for CASSFWMAGDREQFF.

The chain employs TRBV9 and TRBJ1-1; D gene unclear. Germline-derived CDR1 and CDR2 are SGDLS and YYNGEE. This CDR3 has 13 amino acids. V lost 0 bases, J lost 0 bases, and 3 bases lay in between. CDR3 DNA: TGTGCCAGCAGCGTAGTTGTGAACACTGAAGCTTTCTTT. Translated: CASSVVVNTEAFF. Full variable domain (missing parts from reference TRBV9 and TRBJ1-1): DSGVTQTPKHLITATGQRVTLRCSPRSGDLSVYWYQQSLDQGLQFLIQYYNGEERAKGNILERFSAQQFPDLHSELNLSSLELGDSALYFCASSVVVNTEAFFGQGTRLTVV.

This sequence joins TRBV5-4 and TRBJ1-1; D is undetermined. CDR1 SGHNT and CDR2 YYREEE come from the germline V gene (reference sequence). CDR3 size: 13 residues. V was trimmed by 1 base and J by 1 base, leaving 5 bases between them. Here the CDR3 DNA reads TGTGCCAGCAGCTTGTCGGCGAACACTGAAGCTTTCTTT. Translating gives CASSLSANTEAFF.

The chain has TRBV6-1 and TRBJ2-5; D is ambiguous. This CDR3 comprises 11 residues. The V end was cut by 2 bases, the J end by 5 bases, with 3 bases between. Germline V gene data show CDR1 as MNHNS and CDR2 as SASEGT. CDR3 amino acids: CASSEHETQYF. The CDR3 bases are TGTGCCAGCAGTGAACACGAGACCCAGTACTTC.

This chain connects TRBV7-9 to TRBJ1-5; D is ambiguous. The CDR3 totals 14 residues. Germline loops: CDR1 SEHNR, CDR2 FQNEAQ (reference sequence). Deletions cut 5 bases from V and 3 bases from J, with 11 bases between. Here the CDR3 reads CASSPDGDNQPQHF. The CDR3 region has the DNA TGTGCCAGCAGCCCGGACGGAGACAATCAGCCCCAGCATTTT.

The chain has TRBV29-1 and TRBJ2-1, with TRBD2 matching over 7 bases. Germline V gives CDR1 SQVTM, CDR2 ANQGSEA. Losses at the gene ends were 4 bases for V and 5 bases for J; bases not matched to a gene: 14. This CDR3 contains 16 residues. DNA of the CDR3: TGCAGCGTTGGGCCCGTCCGGCTAGCGGCCAACAATGAGCAGTTCTTC. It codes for CSVGPVRLAANNEQFF.

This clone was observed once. The CDR3 sequence is CASSVEDRFGETQYF. The CDR3 nucleotides read TGTGCCAGCAGCGTAGAAGACAGGTTCGGGGAGACCCAGTACTTC. The genes are TRBV9 and TRBJ2-5, with D possibly TRBD1 on 6 matching bases. V was shortened by 0 bases and J by 5 bases, with 14 bases between the two germline ends. CDR1 and CDR2 from the germline V gene are SGDLS and YYNGEE. This CDR3 region has 15 residues.

Here the CDR3 reads CASSKRQETQYF. The CDR3 DNA is TGTGCCAGCAGTAAAAGACAAGAGACCCAGTACTTC. The chain combines TRBV25-1 with TRBJ2-5, with D unresolved. V was shortened by 5 bases and J by 2 bases, with 6 bases between the two germline ends. The CDR3 has 12 residues. Germline V lookup: CDR1 MGHDK, CDR2 SYGVNS.

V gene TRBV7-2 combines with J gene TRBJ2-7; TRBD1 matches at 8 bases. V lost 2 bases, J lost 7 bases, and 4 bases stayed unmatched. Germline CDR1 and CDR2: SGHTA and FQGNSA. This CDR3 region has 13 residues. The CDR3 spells CASSLQGAGEQYF. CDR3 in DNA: TGTGCCAGCAGCTTACAGGGGGCGGGGGAGCAGTACTTC.

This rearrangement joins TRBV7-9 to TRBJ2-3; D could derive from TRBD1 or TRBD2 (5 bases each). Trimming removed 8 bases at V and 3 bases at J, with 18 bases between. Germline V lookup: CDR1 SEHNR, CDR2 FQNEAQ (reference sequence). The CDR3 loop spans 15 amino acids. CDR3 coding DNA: TGTGCCAGCGAAAGGGGCCGGTGGGGGACAGATACGCAGTATTTT. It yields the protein CASERGRWGTDTQYF.

The CDR3 DNA is TGTGCCACCAGCAGAGATCCCGGGGTTGCCTACGAGCAGTACTTC. Its translation is CATSRDPGVAYEQYF. The rearrangement uses TRBV15 and TRBJ2-7; perhaps TRBD2 as D (5 bases). This CDR3 region has 15 residues. Trimming shortened V by 0 bases and J by 2 bases, and 11 bases separated the two germline ends. The V gene's germline CDR1 is LNHNV and CDR2 YYDKDF (reference sequence).

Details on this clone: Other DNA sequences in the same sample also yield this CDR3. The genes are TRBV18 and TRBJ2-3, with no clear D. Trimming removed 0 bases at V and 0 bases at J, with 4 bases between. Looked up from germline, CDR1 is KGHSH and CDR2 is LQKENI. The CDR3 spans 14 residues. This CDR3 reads CASSPPSSTDTQYF. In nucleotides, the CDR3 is TGTGCCAGCTCACCACCTTCGAGCACAGATACGCAGTATTTT.

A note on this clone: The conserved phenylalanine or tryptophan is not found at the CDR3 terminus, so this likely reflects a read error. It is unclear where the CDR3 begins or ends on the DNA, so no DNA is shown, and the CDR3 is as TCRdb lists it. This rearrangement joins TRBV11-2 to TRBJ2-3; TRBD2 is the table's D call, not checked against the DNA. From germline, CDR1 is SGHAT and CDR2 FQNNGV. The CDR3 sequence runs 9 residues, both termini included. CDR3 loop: CASGVPRYP.

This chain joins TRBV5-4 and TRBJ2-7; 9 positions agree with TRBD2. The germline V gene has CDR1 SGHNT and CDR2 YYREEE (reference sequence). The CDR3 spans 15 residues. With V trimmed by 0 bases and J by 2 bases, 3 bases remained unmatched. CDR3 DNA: TGTGCCAGCAGCTTGGCCGAGCGGGGGGCCTACGAGCAGTACTTC. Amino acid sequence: CASSLAERGAYEQYF.

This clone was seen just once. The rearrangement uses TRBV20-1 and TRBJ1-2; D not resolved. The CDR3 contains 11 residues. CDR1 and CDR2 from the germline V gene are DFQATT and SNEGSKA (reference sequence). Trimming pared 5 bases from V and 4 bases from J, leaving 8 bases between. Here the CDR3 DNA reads TGCAGTGCTTTGACCGTCTATGGCTACACCTTC. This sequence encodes CSALTVYGYTF.

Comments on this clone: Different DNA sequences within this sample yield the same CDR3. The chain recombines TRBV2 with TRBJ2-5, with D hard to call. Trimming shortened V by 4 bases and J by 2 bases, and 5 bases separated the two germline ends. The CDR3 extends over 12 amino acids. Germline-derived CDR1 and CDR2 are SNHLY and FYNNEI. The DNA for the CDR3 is TGTGCCAGCAGTGGACAACAAGAGACCCAGTACTTC. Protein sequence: CASSGQQETQYF.

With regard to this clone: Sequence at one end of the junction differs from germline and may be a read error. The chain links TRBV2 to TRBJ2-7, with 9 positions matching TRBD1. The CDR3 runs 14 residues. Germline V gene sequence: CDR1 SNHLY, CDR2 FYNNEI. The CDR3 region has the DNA TGTGCCAGCAGCCCCGGGACAGGGCTAGGCGAGAAGTACTTC. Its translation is CASSPGTGLGEKYF.

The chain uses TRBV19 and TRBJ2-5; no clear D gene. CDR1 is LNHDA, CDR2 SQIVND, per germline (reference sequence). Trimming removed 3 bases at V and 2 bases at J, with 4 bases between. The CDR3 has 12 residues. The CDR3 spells CASSMRQETQYF. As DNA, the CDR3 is TGTGCCAGTAGTATGCGACAAGAGACCCAGTACTTC.

This CDR3 reads CASSEGLAGGLGTDTQYF. CDR3 DNA sequence: TGTGCCAGCAGCGAGGGACTAGCGGGAGGGTTGGGCACAGATACGCAGTATTTT. This chain joins TRBV9 and TRBJ2-3, with 16 bases identical to TRBD2. In germline, CDR1 is SGDLS, CDR2 YYNGEE. This CDR3 contains 18 residues. The trim removed 3 bases at V and 1 base at J, leaving 5 bases unmatched. The whole variable domain, remainder taken from reference TRBV9 and TRBJ2-3, is DSGVTQTPKHLITATGQRVTLRCSPRSGDLSVYWYQQSLDQGLQFLIQYYNGEERAKGNILERFSAQQFPDLHSELNLSSLELGDSALYFCASSEGLAGGLGTDTQYFGPGTRLTVL.

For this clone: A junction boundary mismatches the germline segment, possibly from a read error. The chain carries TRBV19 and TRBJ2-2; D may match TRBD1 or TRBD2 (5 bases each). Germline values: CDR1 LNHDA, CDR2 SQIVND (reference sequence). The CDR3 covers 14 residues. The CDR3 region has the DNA TGTGCCAGTATGGGAGAGGGCAGGGAAAGGGAGATGTTTTTT. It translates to CASMGEGREREMFF.

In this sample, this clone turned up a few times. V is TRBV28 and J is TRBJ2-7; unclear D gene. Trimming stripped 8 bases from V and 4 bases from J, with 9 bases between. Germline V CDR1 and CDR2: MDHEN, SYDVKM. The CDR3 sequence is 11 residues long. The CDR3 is CASGEVYEQYF. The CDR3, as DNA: TGTGCCAGCGGTGAGGTATACGAGCAGTACTTC.

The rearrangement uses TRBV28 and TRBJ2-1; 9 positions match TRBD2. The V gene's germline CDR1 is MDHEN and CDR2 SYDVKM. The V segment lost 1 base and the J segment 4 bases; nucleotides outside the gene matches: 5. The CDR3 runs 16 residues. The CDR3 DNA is TGTGCCAGCAGTTTATTCCCAGCGGGGGGTTACAATGAGCAGTTCTTC. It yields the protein CASSLFPAGGYNEQFF.

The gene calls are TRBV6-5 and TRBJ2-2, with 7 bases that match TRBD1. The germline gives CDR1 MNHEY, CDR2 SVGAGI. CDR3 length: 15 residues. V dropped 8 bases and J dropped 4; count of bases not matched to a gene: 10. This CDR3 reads CASGKGGAGTGELFF. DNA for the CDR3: TGTGCCAGCGGTAAAGGGGGCGCAGGCACCGGGGAGCTGTTTTTT.

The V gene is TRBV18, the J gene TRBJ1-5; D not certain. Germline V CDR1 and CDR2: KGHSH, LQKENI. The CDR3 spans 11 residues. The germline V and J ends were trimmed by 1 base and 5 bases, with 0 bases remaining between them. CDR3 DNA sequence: TGTGCCAGCTCACCACATCAGCCCCAGCATTTT. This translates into CASSPHQPQHF.

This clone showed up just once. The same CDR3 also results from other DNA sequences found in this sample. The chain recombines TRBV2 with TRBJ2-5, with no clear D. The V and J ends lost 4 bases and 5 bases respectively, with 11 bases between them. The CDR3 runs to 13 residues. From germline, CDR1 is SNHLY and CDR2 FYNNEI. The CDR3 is CASSVGRRETQYF. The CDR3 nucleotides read TGTGCCAGCAGTGTCGGTAGGCGGGAGACCCAGTACTTC.

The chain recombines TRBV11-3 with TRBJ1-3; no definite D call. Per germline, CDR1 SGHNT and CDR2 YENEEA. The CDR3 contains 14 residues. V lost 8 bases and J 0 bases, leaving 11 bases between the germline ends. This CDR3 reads CASSGGVSGNTIYF. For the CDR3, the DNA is TGTGCCAGCTCCGGCGGGGTCTCTGGAAACACCATATATTTT.

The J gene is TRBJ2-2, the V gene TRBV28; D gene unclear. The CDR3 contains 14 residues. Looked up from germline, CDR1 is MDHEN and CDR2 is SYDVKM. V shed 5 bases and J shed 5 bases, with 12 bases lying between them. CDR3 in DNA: TGTGCCAGCAGTCCCAGGACCGGAACCGGGGAGCTGTTTTTT. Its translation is CASSPRTGTGELFF. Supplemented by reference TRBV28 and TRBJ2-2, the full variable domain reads DVKVTQSSRYLVKRTGEKVFLECVQDMDHENMFWYRQDPGLGLRLIYFSYDVKMKEKGDIPEGYSVSREKKERFSLILESASTNQTSMYLCASSPRTGTGELFFGEGSRLTVL.

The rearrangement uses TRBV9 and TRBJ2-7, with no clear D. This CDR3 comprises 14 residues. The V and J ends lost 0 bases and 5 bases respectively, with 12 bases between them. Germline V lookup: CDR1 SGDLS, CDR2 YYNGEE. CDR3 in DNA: TGTGCCAGCAGCGTAGGGCCCGAAGGGAACGAGCAGTACTTC. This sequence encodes CASSVGPEGNEQYF.

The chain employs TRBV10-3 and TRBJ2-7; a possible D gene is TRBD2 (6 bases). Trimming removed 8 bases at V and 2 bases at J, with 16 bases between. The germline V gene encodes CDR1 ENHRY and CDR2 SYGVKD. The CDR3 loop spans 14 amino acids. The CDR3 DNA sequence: TGTGCCATCTCCCGGCGGGAACCCCCCTACGAGCAGTACTTC. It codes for CAISRREPPYEQYF.